The 26 T cell receptor beta chains below come from one sample, sequenced in a study of monozygotic twins with inflammatory bowel disease. For each CDR3 protein, TCRdb gives one entry from its re-call of the 5' RACE reads, without DNA. Its clone listing holds over 110,000 distinct CDR3 sequences. Input material: blood. Source of these receptors: a human donor with ulcerative colitis or Crohn's disease, or a healthy co-twin of an affected twin (not recorded which).

The chain employs TRBV9 and TRBJ2-2; TCRdb calls TRBD1, which cannot be checked without DNA. Looked up from germline, CDR1 is SGDLS and CDR2 is YYNGEE. There are 18 residues in the CDR3. The CDR3 loop reads CASSVFVRGLVDTGELFF.

The chain couples TRBV2 to TRBJ1-5; the TRBD1 assignment by TCRdb is unverifiable without DNA. There are 19 residues in the CDR3. Per germline, CDR1 SNHLY and CDR2 FYNNEI. CDR3 region: CASSEVFARTGVLNQPQHF.

The chain uses TRBV29-1 and TRBJ2-7. This CDR3 has 13 residues. Germline loops: CDR1 SQVTM, CDR2 ANQGSEA. CDR3 region: CSVPGSSSYEQYF.

The gene calls are TRBV6-5 and TRBJ1-5; there is no DNA to check the TCRdb D call of TRBD1. The germline CDR1 and CDR2 sequences are MNHEY and SVGAGI. This CDR3 has 18 residues. CDR3 residues: CASSYLGRTGGINQPQHF.

The rearrangement links TRBV6-2 or TRBV6-3 to TRBJ2-3; TCRdb lists TRBD1, though no DNA is available to test this call. The CDR3 spans 15 residues. Germline CDR1 and CDR2: MNHEY and SVGEGT. CDR3 amino acids: CASSSWTGSTDTQYF.

V is TRBV30 and J is TRBJ2-2; TCRdb indicates TRBD1, and absent DNA this call remains unverified. Germline CDR1 GTSNPN, CDR2 SVGIG (reference sequence). This CDR3 spans 19 amino acids. The CDR3 sequence: CAWKEEPGRGLMWTGELFF.

The V call is TRBV24-1, the J call TRBJ2-3; TCRdb names TRBD2, which stays unverified in the absence of DNA. The length of the CDR3 is 17 residues. Germline V gene lookup returns CDR1 KGHDR and CDR2 SFDVKD. This CDR3 reads CANTGTSGGMSTDTQYF.

The V gene is TRBV20-1, the J gene TRBJ2-5; with no DNA, the TCRdb D assignment of TRBD1 cannot be verified. The CDR3 is 16 amino acids. CDR1 is DFQATT and CDR2 is SNEGSKA in the germline V gene (reference sequence). The CDR3 sequence is CSAGEDFPGVRETQYF.

The rearrangement uses TRBV30 and TRBJ2-5; no DNA is available, so the TRBD2 call from TCRdb remains unchecked. This CDR3 comprises 20 residues. CDR1 and CDR2 (germline): GTSNPN, SVGIG (reference sequence). CDR3 sequence reads: CAWSVPLTSGVNRRQETQYF.

V usage is TRBV25-1 and J usage is TRBJ2-3; TCRdb calls TRBD1, which cannot be checked without DNA. The CDR3 has 11 residues. CDR1 and CDR2 (germline): MGHDK, SYGVNS. The CDR3 region is CASGEWGVMYF.

The V call is TRBV5-1, the J call TRBJ2-7; TCRdb gives TRBD2 as the D gene, but with no DNA this cannot be confirmed. Germline-derived CDR1 and CDR2 are SGHRS and YFSETQ. This CDR3 is built from 12 residues. The CDR3 protein is CASSSGTNEQYF.

The chain joins TRBV7-2 to TRBJ2-7; TCRdb's assignment of TRBD1 cannot be checked, as there is no DNA. CDR1 is SGHTA, CDR2 FQGNSA, per germline. This CDR3 is built from 14 residues. The CDR3 loop reads CASSSGQPSYEQYF.

The chain employs TRBV7-2 and TRBJ1-1; TCRdb returns TRBD1, unconfirmable since there is no DNA. Germline V gene data show CDR1 as SGHTA and CDR2 as FQGNSA. The length of the CDR3 is 17 residues. The CDR3 spells CASSPGTGVRSNTEAFF.

V gene TRBV20-1 combines with J gene TRBJ2-2; the D gene TCRdb calls, TRBD2, cannot be checked with no DNA. Germline-derived CDR1 and CDR2 are DFQATT and SNEGSKA (reference sequence). The CDR3 is 15 amino acids. The CDR3 spells CSAPPGLVHTGELFF.

This rearrangement joins TRBV11-2 to TRBJ1-1; TCRdb's assignment of TRBD1 cannot be checked, as there is no DNA. CDR1 and CDR2 (germline): SGHAT, FQNNGV. This CDR3 is built from 15 residues. This CDR3 reads CASSVRTGADTEAFF.

The gene calls are TRBV7-2 and TRBJ2-4; TCRdb lists TRBD2, though no DNA is available to test this call. The length of the CDR3 is 16 residues. CDR1 and CDR2 (germline): SGHTA, FQGNSA. The CDR3 is CASSFGLAGDKNIQYF.

V and J are TRBV6-5 and TRBJ1-2; TCRdb's D call, TRBD1, is unchecked because there is no DNA. The germline V gene has CDR1 MNHEY and CDR2 SVGAGI. This CDR3 is 13 amino acids long. The CDR3 loop is CASTQGGRGRSTF.

V gene TRBV28 combines with J gene TRBJ2-7; the D call from TCRdb, TRBD1, cannot be confirmed without DNA. Germline values: CDR1 MDHEN, CDR2 SYDVKM. This CDR3 is built from 13 residues. This CDR3 reads CASTTGAGGEQYF.

The rearrangement uses TRBV7-2 and TRBJ2-3. Per germline, CDR1 SGHTA and CDR2 FQGNSA. The CDR3 extends over 12 amino acids. The CDR3 sequence is CASSPDTDTQYF.

The rearrangement links TRBV20-1 to TRBJ2-3; the D call from TCRdb, TRBD2, cannot be confirmed without DNA. Germline CDR1 is DFQATT and CDR2 is SNEGSKA (reference sequence). The CDR3 contains 16 residues. CDR3 in amino acids: CSATAGVAGTTDTQYF.

The chain couples TRBV7-9 to TRBJ1-6; the D call from TCRdb, TRBD1, cannot be confirmed without DNA. From germline, CDR1 is SEHNR and CDR2 FQNEAQ (reference sequence). The CDR3 length is 13 residues. CDR3: CASSSREGAPLHF.

This chain links TRBV10-3 with TRBJ1-2; TCRdb outputs TRBD1, but without DNA this stays unchecked. The CDR3 has 13 amino acids. Germline loops: CDR1 ENHRY, CDR2 SYGVKD. The CDR3 loop reads CAISSPGDYGYTF.

The chain carries TRBV5-1 and TRBJ2-3. CDR3 length: 14 residues. Germline V gives CDR1 SGHRS, CDR2 YFSETQ. CDR3 amino acids: CASSVDDVVDTQYF.

The J gene is TRBJ2-7, the V gene TRBV30; TCRdb's D call, TRBD1, is unchecked because there is no DNA. This CDR3 is built from 14 residues. Germline CDR1 reads GTSNPN; CDR2 reads SVGIG (reference sequence). This CDR3 is CAWERGGGNNEQYF.

Here the CDR3 reads CASSGDSRIETQYF. The V gene is TRBV9, the J gene TRBJ2-5; the TRBD1 assignment by TCRdb is unverifiable without DNA. Germline V gene data show CDR1 as SGDLS and CDR2 as YYNGEE. CDR3 length equals 14 residues.

CDR3 loop: CASSFGRARQETQYF. V is TRBV5-6 and J is TRBJ2-5; no DNA is available, so the TRBD1 call from TCRdb remains unchecked. The germline gives CDR1 SGHDT, CDR2 YYEEEE. This CDR3 comprises 15 residues.